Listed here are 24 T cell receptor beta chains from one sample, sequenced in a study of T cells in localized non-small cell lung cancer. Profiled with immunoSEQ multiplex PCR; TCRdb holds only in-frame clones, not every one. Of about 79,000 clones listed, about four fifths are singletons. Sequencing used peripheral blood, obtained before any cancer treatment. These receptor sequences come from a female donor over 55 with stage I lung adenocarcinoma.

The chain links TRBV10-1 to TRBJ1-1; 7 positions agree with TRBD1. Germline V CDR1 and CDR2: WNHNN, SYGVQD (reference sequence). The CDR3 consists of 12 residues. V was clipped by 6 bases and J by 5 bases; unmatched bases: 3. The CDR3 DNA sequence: TGCGCCAGCAGCGCAGGGGGGACTGAAGCTTTCTTT. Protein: CASSAGGTEAFF.

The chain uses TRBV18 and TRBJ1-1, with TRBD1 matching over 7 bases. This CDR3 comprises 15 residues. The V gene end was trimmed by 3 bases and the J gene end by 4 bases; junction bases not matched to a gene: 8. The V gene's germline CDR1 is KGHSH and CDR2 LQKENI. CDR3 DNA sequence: TGTGCCAGCTCACCGCCTGACAGGGTCGGCACTGAAGCTTTCTTT. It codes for CASSPPDRVGTEAFF.

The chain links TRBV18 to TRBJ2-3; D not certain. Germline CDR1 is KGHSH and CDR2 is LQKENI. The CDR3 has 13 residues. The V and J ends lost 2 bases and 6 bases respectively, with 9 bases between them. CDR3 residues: CASSPSRLDTQYF. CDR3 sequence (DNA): TGTGCCAGCTCACCATCCCGGCTGGATACGCAGTATTTT.

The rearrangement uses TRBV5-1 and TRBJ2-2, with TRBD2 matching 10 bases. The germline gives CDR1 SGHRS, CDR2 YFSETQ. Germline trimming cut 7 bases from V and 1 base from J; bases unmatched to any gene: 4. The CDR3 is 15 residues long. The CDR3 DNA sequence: TGCGCCAGCCGATTAGCGGGAGGGAACACCGGGGAGCTGTTTTTT. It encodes CASRLAGGNTGELFF.

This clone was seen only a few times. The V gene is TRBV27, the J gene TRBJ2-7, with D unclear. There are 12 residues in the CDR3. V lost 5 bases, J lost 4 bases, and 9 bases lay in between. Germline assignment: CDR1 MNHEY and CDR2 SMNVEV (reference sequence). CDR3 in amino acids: CASSRKGYEQYF. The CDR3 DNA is TGTGCCAGCAGTCGCAAGGGTTACGAGCAGTACTTC.

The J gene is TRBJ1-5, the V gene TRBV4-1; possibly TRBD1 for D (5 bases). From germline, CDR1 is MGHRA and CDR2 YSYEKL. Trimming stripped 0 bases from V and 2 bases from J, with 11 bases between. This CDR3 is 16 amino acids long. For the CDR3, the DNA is TGCGCCAGCAGCCAAGATAGTGGAGGGGGCAATCAGCCCCAGCATTTT. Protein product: CASSQDSGGGNQPQHF.

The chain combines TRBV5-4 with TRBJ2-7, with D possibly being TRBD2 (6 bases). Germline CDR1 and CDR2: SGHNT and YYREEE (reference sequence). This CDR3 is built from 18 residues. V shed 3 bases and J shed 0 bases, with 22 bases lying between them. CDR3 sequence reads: CASSWGLRPGESSYEQYF. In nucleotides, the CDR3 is TGTGCCAGCAGCTGGGGCCTTCGGCCGGGGGAGTCCTCCTACGAGCAGTACTTC.

The CDR3 spells CASSGHSSSYNSPLHF. The CDR3 DNA reads as TGTGCCAGCAGCGGACACTCGAGCTCCTATAATTCACCCCTCCACTTT. This rearrangement joins TRBV28 to TRBJ1-6; D might be TRBD1 (5 bases). The V and J ends lost 6 bases and 0 bases respectively, with 12 bases between them. Germline V gene sequence: CDR1 MDHEN, CDR2 SYDVKM. The CDR3 runs 16 residues.

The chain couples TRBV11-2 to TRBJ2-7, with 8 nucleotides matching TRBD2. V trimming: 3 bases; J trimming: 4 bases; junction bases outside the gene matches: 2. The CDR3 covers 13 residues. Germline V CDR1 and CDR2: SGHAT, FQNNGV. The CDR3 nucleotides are TGTGCCAGCAGCTTTACTAGCGGATACGAGCAGTACTTC. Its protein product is CASSFTSGYEQYF.

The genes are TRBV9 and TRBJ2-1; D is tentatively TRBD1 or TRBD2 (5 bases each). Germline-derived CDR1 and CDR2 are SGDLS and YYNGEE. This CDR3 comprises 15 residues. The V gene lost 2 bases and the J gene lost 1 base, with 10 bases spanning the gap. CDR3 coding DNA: TGTGCCAGCAGCGTCGGGACGGTGTCCTACAATGAGCAGTTCTTC. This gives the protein CASSVGTVSYNEQFF.

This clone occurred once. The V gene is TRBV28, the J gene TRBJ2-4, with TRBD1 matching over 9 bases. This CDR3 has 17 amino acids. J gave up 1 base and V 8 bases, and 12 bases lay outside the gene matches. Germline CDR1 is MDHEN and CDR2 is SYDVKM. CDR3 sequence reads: CASGETGTGKAKNIQYF. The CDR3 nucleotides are TGTGCCAGCGGTGAGACCGGGACAGGGAAGGCCAAAAACATTCAGTACTTC.

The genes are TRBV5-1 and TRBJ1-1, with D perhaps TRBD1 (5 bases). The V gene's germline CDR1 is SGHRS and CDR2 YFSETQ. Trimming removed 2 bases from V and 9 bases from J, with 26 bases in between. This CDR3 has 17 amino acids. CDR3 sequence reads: CASSLHDSRGGAGQAFF. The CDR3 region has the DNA TGCGCCAGCAGCTTACACGACAGTAGAGGCGGCGCGGGACAAGCTTTCTTT.

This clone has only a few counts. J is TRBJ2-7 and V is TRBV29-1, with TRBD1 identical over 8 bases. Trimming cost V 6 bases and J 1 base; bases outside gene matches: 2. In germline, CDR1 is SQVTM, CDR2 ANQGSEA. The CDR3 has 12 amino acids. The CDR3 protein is CSVRTGSYEQYF. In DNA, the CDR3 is TGCAGCGTGCGGACAGGGTCCTACGAGCAGTACTTC.

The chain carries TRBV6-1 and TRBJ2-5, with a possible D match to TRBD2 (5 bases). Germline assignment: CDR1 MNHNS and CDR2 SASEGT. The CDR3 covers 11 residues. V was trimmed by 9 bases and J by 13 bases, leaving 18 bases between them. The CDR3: CASPEGNKRYF. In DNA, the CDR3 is TGTGCCAGTCCCGAGGGAAACAAGCGGTACTTC.

CDR3 sequence reads: CASRYDRSGNTIYF. The DNA of the CDR3 is TGTGCCAGCAGGTATGACAGGTCTGGAAACACCATATATTTT. The V call is TRBV28, the J call TRBJ1-3; possibly TRBD1 for D (6 bases). V lost 6 bases to trimming and J lost 1 base, with 10 bases between them. Germline CDR1 and CDR2: MDHEN and SYDVKM. CDR3 length equals 14 residues. Supplemented by reference TRBV28 and TRBJ1-3, the full variable domain reads DVKVTQSSRYLVKRTGEKVFLECVQDMDHENMFWYRQDPGLGLRLIYFSYDVKMKEKGDIPEGYSVSREKKERFSLILESASTNQTSMYLCASRYDRSGNTIYFGEGSWLTVV.

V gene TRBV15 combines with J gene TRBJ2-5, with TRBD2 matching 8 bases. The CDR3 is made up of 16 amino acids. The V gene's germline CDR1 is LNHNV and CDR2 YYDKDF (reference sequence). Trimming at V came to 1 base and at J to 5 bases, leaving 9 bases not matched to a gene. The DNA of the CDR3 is TGTGCCACCAGCAGAGGGTCGGGAGGGTCTAGGGAGACCCAGTACTTC. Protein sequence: CATSRGSGGSRETQYF. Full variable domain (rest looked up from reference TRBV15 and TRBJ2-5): DAMVIQNPRYQVTQFGKPVTLSCSQTLNHNVMYWYQQKSSQAPKLLFHYYDKDFNNEADTPDNFQSRRPNTSFCFLDIRSPGLGDTAMYLCATSRGSGGSRETQYFGPGTRLLVL.

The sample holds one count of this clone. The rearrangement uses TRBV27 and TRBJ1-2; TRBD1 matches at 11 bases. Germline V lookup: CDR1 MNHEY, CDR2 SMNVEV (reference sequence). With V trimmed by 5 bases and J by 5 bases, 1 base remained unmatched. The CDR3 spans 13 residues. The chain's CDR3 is CASSRDRGYGYTF. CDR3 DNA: TGTGCCAGCAGTCGGGACAGGGGGTATGGCTACACCTTC.

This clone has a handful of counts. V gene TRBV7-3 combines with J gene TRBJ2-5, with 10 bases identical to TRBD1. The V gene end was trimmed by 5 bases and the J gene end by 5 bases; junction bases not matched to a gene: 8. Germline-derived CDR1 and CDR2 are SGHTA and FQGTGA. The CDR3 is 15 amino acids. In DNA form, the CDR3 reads TGTGCCAGCAGCCCGACAGGGGGCCATCGTGAGACCCAGTACTTC. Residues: CASSPTGGHRETQYF.

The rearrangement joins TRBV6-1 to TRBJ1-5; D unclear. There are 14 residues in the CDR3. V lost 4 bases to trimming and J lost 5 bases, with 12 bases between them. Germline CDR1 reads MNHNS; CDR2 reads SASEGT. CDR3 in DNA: TGTGCCAGCAGTGTTGGTGGGAATTATCAGCCCCAGCATTTT. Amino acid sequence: CASSVGGNYQPQHF.

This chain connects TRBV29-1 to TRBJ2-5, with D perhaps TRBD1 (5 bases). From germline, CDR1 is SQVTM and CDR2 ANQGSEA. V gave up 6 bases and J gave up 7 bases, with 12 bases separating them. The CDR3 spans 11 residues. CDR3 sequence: CSVGPQGTQYF. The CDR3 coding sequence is TGCAGCGTCGGCCCCCAGGGGACCCAGTACTTC. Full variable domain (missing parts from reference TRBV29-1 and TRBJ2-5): SAVISQKPSRDICQRGTSLTIQCQVDSQVTMMFWYRQQPGQSLTLIATANQGSEATYESGFVIDKFPISRPNLTFSTLTVSNMSPEDSSIYLCSVGPQGTQYFGPGTRLLVL.

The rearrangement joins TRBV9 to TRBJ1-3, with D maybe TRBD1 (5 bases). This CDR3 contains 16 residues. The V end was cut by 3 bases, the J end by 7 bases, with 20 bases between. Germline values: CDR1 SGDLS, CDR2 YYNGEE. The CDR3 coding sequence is TGTGCCAGCAGCGCGAGCCCGCAAGGGGATTTGAACACCATATATTTT. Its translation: CASSASPQGDLNTIYF.

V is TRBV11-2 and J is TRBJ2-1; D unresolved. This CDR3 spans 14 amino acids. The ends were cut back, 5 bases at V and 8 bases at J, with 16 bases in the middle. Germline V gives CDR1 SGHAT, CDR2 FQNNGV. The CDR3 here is CASSQQWASDEQFF. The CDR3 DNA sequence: TGTGCCAGCAGCCAACAATGGGCCTCCGATGAGCAGTTCTTC.

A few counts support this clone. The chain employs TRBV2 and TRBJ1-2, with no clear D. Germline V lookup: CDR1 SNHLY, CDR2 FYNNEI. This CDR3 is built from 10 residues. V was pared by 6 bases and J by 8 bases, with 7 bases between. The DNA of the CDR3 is TGTGCCAGCAGCCTTGCGGGCTACACCTTC. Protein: CASSLAGYTF.

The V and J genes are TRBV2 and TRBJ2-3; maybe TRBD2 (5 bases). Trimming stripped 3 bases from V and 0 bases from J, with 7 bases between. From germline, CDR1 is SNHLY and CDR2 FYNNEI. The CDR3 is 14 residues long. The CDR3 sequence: CASSDRTSTDTQYF. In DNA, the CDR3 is TGTGCCAGCAGTGATAGGACTAGCACAGATACGCAGTATTTT.